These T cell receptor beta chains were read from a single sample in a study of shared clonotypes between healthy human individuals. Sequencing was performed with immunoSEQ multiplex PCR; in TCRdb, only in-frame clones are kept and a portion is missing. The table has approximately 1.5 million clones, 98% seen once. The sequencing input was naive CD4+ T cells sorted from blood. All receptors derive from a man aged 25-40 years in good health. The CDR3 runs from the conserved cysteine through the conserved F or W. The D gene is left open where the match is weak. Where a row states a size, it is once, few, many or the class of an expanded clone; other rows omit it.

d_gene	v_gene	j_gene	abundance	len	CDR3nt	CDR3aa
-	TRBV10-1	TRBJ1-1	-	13	TGCGCCAGCAGCTCAGGGTTCTTGGGGAGCGCTTTCTTT	CASSSGFLGSAFF
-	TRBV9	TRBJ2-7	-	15	TGTGCCAGCAGCGTATCGCCCAGGGGGGCCTACGAGCAGTACTTC	CASSVSPRGAYEQYF
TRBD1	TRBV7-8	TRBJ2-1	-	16	TGTGCCAGCAGCTGGCGTACAGGGGGCTTTCGGTCTGAGCAGTTCTTC	CASSWRTGGFRSEQFF
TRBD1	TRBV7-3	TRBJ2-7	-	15	TGTGCCAGCAGACTTTGGACAGGGAGGAACTACGAGCAGTACTTC	CASRLWTGRNYEQYF
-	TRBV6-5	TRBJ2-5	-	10	TGTGCCAGCAGGTCTCGGACCCAGTACTTC	CASRSRTQYF
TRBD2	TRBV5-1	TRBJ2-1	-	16	TGCGCCAGCAGCGGGGGAGGGACTAGCGGATACAATGAGCAGTTCTTC	CASSGGGTSGYNEQFF
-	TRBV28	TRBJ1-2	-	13	TGTGCCAGCAGTTTACTGGGAGCCTATGGCTACACCTTC	CASSLLGAYGYTF
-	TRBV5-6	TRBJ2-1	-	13	TGTGCCAGCAGCTTGGGACCACACAATGAGCAGTTCTTC	CASSLGPHNEQFF
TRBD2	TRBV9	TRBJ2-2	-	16	TGTGCCAGCAGCGTAGGGGCTAGCGGGATTACCGGGGAGCTGTTTTTT	CASSVGASGITGELFF
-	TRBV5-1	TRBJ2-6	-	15	TGCGCCAGCAGCTTGGGAGTATATGGGGCCAACGTCCTGACTTTC	CASSLGVYGANVLTF
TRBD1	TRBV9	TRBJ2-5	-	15	TGTGCCAGCAGCGTAGGGGCAGGGGGCGTAGAGACCCAGTACTTC	CASSVGAGGVETQYF
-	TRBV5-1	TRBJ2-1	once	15	TGCGCCAGCAGCTTGGTCGGGGAGAGGGGCAATGAGCAGTTCTTC	CASSLVGERGNEQFF
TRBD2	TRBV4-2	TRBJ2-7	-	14	TGTGCCAGCAGCCTCGGGACTATATCCTACGAGCAGTACTTC	CASSLGTISYEQYF
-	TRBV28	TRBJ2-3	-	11	TGTGCCAGCAGTACCACAGATACGCAGTATTTT	CASSTTDTQYF
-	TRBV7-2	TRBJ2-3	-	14	TGTGCCAGCAGCTTAAATTCCGCGCCAGATACGCAGTATTTT	CASSLNSAPDTQYF
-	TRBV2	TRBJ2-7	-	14	TGTGCCAGCAGTGGTAGGGTCAACCCCTACGAGCAGTACTTC	CASSGRVNPYEQYF
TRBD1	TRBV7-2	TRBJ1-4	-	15	TGTGCCAGCAGCCTGAACAGGGGGCGAGGTGAAAAACTGTTTTTT	CASSLNRGRGEKLFF
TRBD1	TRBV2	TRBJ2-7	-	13	TGTGCCAGCAGATACGGGACAGACTACGAGCAGTACTTC	CASRYGTDYEQYF
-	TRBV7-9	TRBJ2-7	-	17	TGTGCCAGCAGCCCTAGGGGGGTAGGAGGGGAACGCTACGAGCAGTACTTC	CASSPRGVGGERYEQYF
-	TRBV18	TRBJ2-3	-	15	TGTGCCAGCTCACCGTTATCCGGGTCTACAGATACGCAGTATTTT	CASSPLSGSTDTQYF
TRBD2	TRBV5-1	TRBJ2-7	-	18	TGCGCCAGCAGCGGAGGACTAGCGGGAGGGCCGTTCTCCTACGAGCAGTACTTC	CASSGGLAGGPFSYEQYF
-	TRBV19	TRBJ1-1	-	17	TGTGCCAGTAGTATTAAACTCATTGGGGGCATGAACACTGAAGCTTTCTTT	CASSIKLIGGMNTEAFF
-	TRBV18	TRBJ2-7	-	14	TGTGCCAGCTCACCACCTAGTAGGAGATACGAGCAGTACTTC	CASSPPSRRYEQYF
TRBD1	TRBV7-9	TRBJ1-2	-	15	TGTGCCAGCAGCCCCCGGGACAGACTCATCTATGGCTACACCTTC	CASSPRDRLIYGYTF
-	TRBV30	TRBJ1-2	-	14	TGTGCCTGGAGTCCTCAGATGGTTAACTATGGCTACACCTTC	CAWSPQMVNYGYTF
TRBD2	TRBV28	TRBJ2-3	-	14	TGTGCCAGCAGTTTTAGCGGGAGAGCGGATACGCAGTATTTT	CASSFSGRADTQYF
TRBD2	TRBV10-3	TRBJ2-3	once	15	TGTGCCATCAGCGAAACTAGCGGGGTTACAGATACGCAGTATTTT	CAISETSGVTDTQYF